Presented here are 18 T cell receptor beta chains from one specimen sequenced in a study of shared clonotypes between healthy human individuals. Only in-frame clones appear in the TCRdb table, and some are missing; sequencing was by immunoSEQ multiplex PCR. The table includes approximately 980,000 clones, more than 75% detected once. Sequencing input: memory CD4+ T cells sorted from blood. This sample's subset: CD45RA-negative fraction. The receptors were gathered from a man younger than 35 in good health.

V and J are TRBV19 and TRBJ1-4; TRBD1 might be the D (6 bases). Germline V gene sequence: CDR1 LNHDA, CDR2 SQIVND (reference sequence). Trimming removed 4 bases at V and 8 bases at J, with 11 bases between. The CDR3 loop spans 13 amino acids. CDR3 sequence (DNA): TGTGCCAGTAGTACCCGGACAGCCGAAAAACTGTTTTTT. Protein product: CASSTRTAEKLFF.

The chain recombines TRBV2 with TRBJ1-4; 7 bases agree with TRBD1. The V gene end was trimmed by 5 bases and the J gene end by 4 bases; junction bases not matched to a gene: 4. The CDR3 loop spans 14 amino acids. The germline gives CDR1 SNHLY, CDR2 FYNNEI. For the CDR3, the DNA is TGTGCCAGCAGTCCGGACAGGAATAATGAAAAACTGTTTTTT. Protein sequence: CASSPDRNNEKLFF.

V gene TRBV30 combines with J gene TRBJ1-4; TRBD1 is a possible D gene (5 bases). The CDR3 totals 15 residues. The V end lost 0 bases, the J end lost 9 bases, and 17 bases lay between the germline ends. CDR1 and CDR2 (germline): GTSNPN, SVGIG (reference sequence). The CDR3 spells CAWSVELGALQKLFF. CDR3 coding DNA: TGTGCCTGGAGTGTAGAACTTGGGGCCCTACAAAAACTGTTTTTT. The entire variable domain, with the rest obtained from reference TRBV30 and TRBJ1-4, is as follows: SQTIHQWPATLVQPVGSPLSLECTVEGTSNPNLYWYRQAAGRGLQLLFYSVGIGQISSEVPQNLSASRPQDRQFILSSKKLLLSDSGFYLCAWSVELGALQKLFFGSGTQLSVL.

J is TRBJ2-7 and V is TRBV28, with 9 bases fitting TRBD1. CDR3 length: 15 amino acids. CDR1 and CDR2 (germline): MDHEN, SYDVKM. V shed 4 bases and J 3 bases; nucleotides not matched to a gene: 7. CDR3 in DNA: TGTGCCAGCAGTTCAGCGGGGACAGGGAACTACGAGCAGTACTTC. Translated, it gives CASSSAGTGNYEQYF. The full variable domain, in which reference TRBV28 and TRBJ2-7 provide the parts outside the CDR3, is DVKVTQSSRYLVKRTGEKVFLECVQDMDHENMFWYRQDPGLGLRLIYFSYDVKMKEKGDIPEGYSVSREKKERFSLILESASTNQTSMYLCASSSAGTGNYEQYFGPGTRLTVT.

J is TRBJ2-2 and V is TRBV10-2; 11 bases are shared with TRBD2. The CDR3 is made up of 16 amino acids. Germline lookup yields CDR1 WSHSY and CDR2 SAAADI. After removal of 5 bases from V and 4 bases from J, the junction contained 6 bases not matched to a gene. This chain's CDR3 is CASSKLAGGPTGELFF. The CDR3 coding sequence is TGCGCCAGCAGTAAGCTAGCGGGAGGCCCCACCGGGGAGCTGTTTTTT.

The chain employs TRBV20-1 and TRBJ2-7; no clear D. The germline V and J ends were trimmed by 3 bases and 4 bases, with 7 bases remaining between them. The CDR3 is 11 residues long. Per the germline V gene, CDR1 is DFQATT and CDR2 is SNEGSKA (reference sequence). This CDR3 is CSARVNYEQYF. The CDR3, as DNA: TGCAGTGCTAGGGTAAATTACGAGCAGTACTTC.

The chain has TRBV18 and TRBJ1-2; no clear D gene. V was clipped by 2 bases and J by 11 bases, with 12 bases between them. Germline CDR1 is KGHSH and CDR2 is LQKENI. The CDR3 has 12 residues. CDR3: CASSPGPQIYTF. DNA for the CDR3: TGTGCCAGCTCACCAGGCCCGCAGATTTACACCTTC.

V is TRBV2 and J is TRBJ1-2; possibly TRBD1 for D (6 bases). Trimming shortened V by 6 bases and J by 2 bases, and 10 bases separated the two germline ends. The CDR3 is made up of 13 amino acids. Looked up from germline, CDR1 is SNHLY and CDR2 is FYNNEI. The CDR3 loop reads CASRIQGNYGYTF. CDR3 bases: TGTGCCAGCAGGATACAGGGAAACTATGGCTACACCTTC.

J is TRBJ2-2 and V is TRBV27; TRBD2 aligns across 10 bases. V lost 8 bases, J lost 5 bases, and 2 bases stayed unmatched. CDR1 and CDR2 from the germline V gene are MNHEY and SMNVEV (reference sequence). CDR3 length: 13 residues. The chain's CDR3 is CASAGLATGELFF. The CDR3 bases are TGTGCCAGCGCGGGACTAGCGACCGGGGAGCTGTTTTTT.

This sequence joins TRBV6-5 and TRBJ1-2, with 7 bases identical to TRBD1. Trimming removed 0 bases from V and 8 bases from J; junction bases left unmatched: 6. Germline V gene sequence: CDR1 MNHEY, CDR2 SVGAGI. The CDR3 is made up of 14 amino acids. Here the CDR3 DNA reads TGTGCCAGCAGTTACTCACAGGGGTCAAGAGGCTACACCTTC. Protein product: CASSYSQGSRGYTF.

The rearrangement uses TRBV7-2 and TRBJ2-3, with 8 bases aligning to TRBD2. Germline CDR1 reads SGHTA; CDR2 reads FQGNSA. The CDR3 contains 19 residues. V gave up 1 base and J gave up 0 bases; unmatched junction bases: 12. The DNA for the CDR3 is TGTGCCAGCAGCTTAGGATCCCTTTTCGGGAGGGCGAGCACAGATACGCAGTATTTT. This sequence encodes CASSLGSLFGRASTDTQYF.

V usage is TRBV18 and J usage is TRBJ2-1, with 11 nucleotides matching TRBD2. CDR1 and CDR2 (germline): KGHSH, LQKENI. This CDR3 has 19 amino acids. V was clipped by 1 base and J by 4 bases; unmatched bases: 12. The CDR3 DNA reads TGTGCCAGCTCACCACAGGGACCTTCAGCTAGCGGGGGGTACAATGAGCAGTTCTTC. It is translated as CASSPQGPSASGGYNEQFF.

In the case of this clone: A single base is all that separates this from a far larger clone, so a read error is likely. The V and J genes are TRBV12-5 and TRBJ2-2; 10 bases match TRBD1. Per the germline V gene, CDR1 is LGHNT and CDR2 is FRNRAP. This CDR3 region has 18 residues. V shed 5 bases, J shed 5 bases, and the junction held 14 bases outside the gene matches. The CDR3 region has the DNA TGTGCTAGTGGTCCCCAGAGAGTCGGACAGGGGGGGACCGGGGAGCTGTTTTTT. Protein product: CASGPQRVGQGGTGELFF.

V gene TRBV5-5 combines with J gene TRBJ2-7; 8 positions agree with TRBD1. This CDR3 contains 14 residues. Trimming cost V 2 bases and J 2 bases; bases outside gene matches: 3. CDR1 SGHKS and CDR2 YYEKEE come from the germline V gene (reference sequence). CDR3 in DNA: TGTGCCAGCAGCTTCGGACAGGGTCCCTACGAGCAGTACTTC. Its protein product is CASSFGQGPYEQYF.

The rearrangement joins TRBV20-1 to TRBJ2-1, with a tentative D call TRBD2 (5 bases). From germline, CDR1 is DFQATT and CDR2 SNEGSKA (reference sequence). CDR3 length equals 11 residues. The ends were cut back, 3 bases at V and 10 bases at J, with 10 bases in the middle. In nucleotides, the CDR3 is TGCAGTGCTAGGCCTGACTACGAGCAGTTCTTC. It encodes CSARPDYEQFF.

This clone was counted once. The rearrangement joins TRBV28 to TRBJ1-1; no clear D. V was shortened by 6 bases and J by 11 bases, with 19 bases between the two germline ends. The CDR3 totals 13 residues. Germline V gene lookup returns CDR1 MDHEN and CDR2 SYDVKM. The CDR3 DNA sequence: TGTGCCAGCAGGCCACCCGTCGGGGTGGCGGCTTTCTTT. Amino acid sequence: CASRPPVGVAAFF.

V is TRBV7-6 and J is TRBJ1-6, with TRBD1 matching 7 bases. Germline CDR1 SGHVS, CDR2 FNYEAQ. The trim removed 8 bases at V and 10 bases at J, leaving 11 bases unmatched. This CDR3 has 14 residues. For the CDR3, the DNA is TGTGCCAGCGGCCCGGGAGGGGGCAGGTCACCCCTCCACTTT. It is translated as CASGPGGGRSPLHF.

This chain links TRBV6-4 with TRBJ2-1; TRBD2 matches 10 bases. Germline trimming cut 0 bases from V and 10 bases from J; bases unmatched to any gene: 0. The germline V gene encodes CDR1 MRHNA and CDR2 SNTAGT. There are 13 residues in the CDR3. This chain's CDR3 is CASSDSLAGEQFF. The CDR3 DNA sequence: TGTGCCAGCAGTGACTCACTAGCGGGGGAGCAGTTCTTC.